This TCR beta chain emerged from a study of blood T cells in healthy people across ages. Then a second PCR, running about 6 to 11 cycles, was carried out with a sample-barcoded 5' primer and a J-beta primer mix. Each CDR3 protein gets one entry after TCRdb re-called the 5' RACE reads with MiXCR. Among 1.5 million to 2 million distinct CDR3 sequences listed, approximately 32% were seen once. V dropped 2 bases and J dropped 4; count of bases not matched to a gene: 4. Germline V CDR1 and CDR2: DFQATT, SNEGSKA (reference sequence). The CDR3 consists of 14 residues. The people who gave samples were healthy Caucasians from Russia, aged about 6 to 100. Study results and limitations: Versus aged donors, long-lived donors had higher diversity and more naive CD4+ cells. There was a strong correlation between TCR beta diversity and naive T cell percentage. A conclusive naive versus antigen-experienced comparison was prevented by the unsorted PBMCs.

Comment on this clonotype: No antigen is known for it.

The sequenced sample was blood. The genes are TRBV20-1 and TRBJ2-7, with 11 bases fitting TRBD1. This TCR was recovered from a young woman in good health. CDR3 DNA: TGCAGTGCTAGACGGACAGGGGGCCGATACGAGCAGTACTTC. It yields the protein CSARRTGGRYEQYF.